What follows are 20 T cell receptor beta chains derived from one specimen sequenced in a study of STAT3 mutations in large granular lymphocyte leukemia. These receptors' antigens are unknown. Libraries were prepared by immunoSEQ multiplex PCR; TCRdb keeps only in-frame clonotypes and omits some of them. The sample lists thousands of clones; roughly 73% were seen once. General study points: Every T-cell large granular lymphocyte leukemia patient had at least one immunodominant TCR beta clonotype.

The sample consisted of peripheral blood mononuclear cells. These receptors came from a man between 35 and 55 years old with T-cell large granular lymphocyte leukemia. Some clones in this sample may be carry-over from other donors' samples.

The V call is TRBV19, the J call TRBJ2-7; a possible D gene is TRBD2 (6 bases). Germline V gene data show CDR1 as LNHDA and CDR2 as SQIVND (reference sequence). V was trimmed by 6 bases and J by 9 bases, leaving 24 bases between them. The CDR3 is 15 residues long. The CDR3, as DNA: TGTGCCAGTAGCCCAGCGGGCGTGAAAATCTCTGGGCAGTACTTC. Amino acids: CASSPAGVKISGQYF.

The chain employs TRBV11-2 and TRBJ2-2; the D gene could be TRBD1 or TRBD2 (5 bases each). The ends were cut back, 10 bases at V and 6 bases at J, with 21 bases in the middle. Germline-derived CDR1 and CDR2 are SGHAT and FQNNGV. This CDR3 has 15 amino acids. CDR3 sequence reads: CAIPGARGEAGELFF. The DNA for the CDR3 is TGTGCCATCCCCGGGGCACGAGGAGAAGCCGGGGAGCTGTTTTTT.

This clone was seen only once. The J gene is TRBJ2-5, the V gene TRBV5-1, with D hard to call. Trimming left V 0 bases short and J 1 base short, with 4 bases between. The CDR3 is made up of 13 amino acids. The germline gives CDR1 SGHRS, CDR2 YFSETQ. In nucleotides, the CDR3 is TGCGCCAGCAGCTTGGAGGTCCAAGAGACCCAGTACTTC. It yields the protein CASSLEVQETQYF.

This rearrangement joins TRBV28 to TRBJ2-1, with D perhaps matching TRBD2 (5 bases). The ends were cut back, 7 bases at V and 9 bases at J, with 7 bases in the middle. The CDR3 length is 10 residues. The V gene's germline CDR1 is MDHEN and CDR2 SYDVKM. DNA of the CDR3: TGTGCCAGCAAGGAGGTTGAGCAGTTCTTC. Its protein is CASKEVEQFF.

The CDR3 sequence: CASSESTGTSVYEQYF. As DNA, the CDR3 is TGCGCCAGCAGTGAGTCGACGGGGACTAGCGTGTACGAGCAGTACTTC. The chain couples TRBV10-1 to TRBJ2-7; 10 bases map to TRBD2. J was trimmed by 4 bases and V by 0 bases; bases with no gene match: 6. This CDR3 has 16 residues. Per germline, CDR1 WNHNN and CDR2 SYGVQD (reference sequence).

V usage is TRBV5-6 and J usage is TRBJ2-1, with TRBD2 matching 10 bases. Germline V gene data show CDR1 as SGHDT and CDR2 as YYEEEE. V dropped 0 bases and J dropped 3; count of bases not matched to a gene: 9. The CDR3 has 18 residues. The CDR3 DNA reads as TGTGCCAGCAGCTTGGCGGGTCCTAGCGGGAGTATCTACAATGAGCAGTTCTTC. It translates to CASSLAGPSGSIYNEQFF.

The V and J genes are TRBV11-1 and TRBJ2-7; 7 nucleotides line up with TRBD2. V trimming: 2 bases; J trimming: 6 bases; junction bases outside the gene matches: 10. The CDR3 has 15 residues. Germline CDR1 and CDR2: SGHAT and FQDESV (reference sequence). The CDR3 sequence is CASSLPGTRLAEQYF. CDR3 nucleotide sequence: TGTGCCAGCAGCTTACCAGGGACGCGACTAGCCGAGCAGTACTTC.

The J gene is TRBJ2-7, the V gene TRBV7-8, with TRBD1 identical over 10 bases. V was clipped by 3 bases and J by 5 bases; unmatched bases: 7. The CDR3 is made up of 15 amino acids. The V gene's germline CDR1 is SGHVS and CDR2 FQNEAQ. CDR3 sequence reads: CASSFLRDRGHEQYF. Here the CDR3 DNA reads TGTGCCAGCAGCTTCCTCCGGGACAGGGGACACGAGCAGTACTTC. The complete variable domain, with remaining parts taken from reference TRBV7-8 and TRBJ2-7, reads GAGVSQSPRYKVAKRGQDVALRCDPISGHVSLFWYQQALGQGPEFLTYFQNEAQLDKSGLPSDRFFAERPEGSVSTLKIQRTQQEDSAVYLCASSFLRDRGHEQYFGPGTRLTVT.

The genes are TRBV7-2 and TRBJ2-3; the D gene could be TRBD1 or TRBD2 (6 bases each). V lost 1 base and J lost 1, with 12 bases in between. This CDR3 has 16 residues. Germline CDR1 SGHTA, CDR2 FQGNSA. The DNA for the CDR3 is TGTGCCAGCAGCTTAGGGGGGGCGCGGGGCACAGATACGCAGTATTTT. Translated, it gives CASSLGGARGTDTQYF. Drawing the rest from reference TRBV7-2 and TRBJ2-3, the complete variable domain is GAGVSQSPSNKVTEKGKDVELRCDPISGHTALYWYRQSLGQGLEFLIYFQGNSAPDKSGLPSDRFSAERTGGSVSTLTIQRTQQEDSAVYLCASSLGGARGTDTQYFGPGTRLTVL.

The chain joins TRBV19 to TRBJ2-2; D gene unclear. The V and J ends lost 2 bases and 0 bases respectively, with 4 bases between them. Germline V gives CDR1 LNHDA, CDR2 SQIVND (reference sequence). The CDR3 loop spans 14 amino acids. The CDR3 sequence is CASSISTNTGELFF. CDR3 sequence (DNA): TGTGCCAGTAGTATAAGCACGAACACCGGGGAGCTGTTTTTT.

The CDR3 here is CASSVGGRRNEKLFF. CDR3 in DNA: TGTGCCAGCAGCGTAGGGGGGAGAAGGAATGAAAAACTGTTTTTT. V is TRBV9 and J is TRBJ1-4, with a possible D match to TRBD1 (5 bases). CDR1 SGDLS and CDR2 YYNGEE come from the germline V gene. The CDR3 runs 15 residues. Trimming stripped 0 bases from V and 5 bases from J, with 11 bases between.

The chain carries TRBV5-1 and TRBJ2-1; tentatively, D is TRBD2 (6 bases). Between the trimmed V and J ends, which lost 2 bases and 7 bases, there was a span of 13 bases. The length of the CDR3 is 14 residues. CDR1 SGHRS and CDR2 YFSETQ come from the germline V gene. This chain's CDR3 is CASSLKVSGNEQFF. The CDR3 bases are TGCGCCAGCAGCTTAAAAGTTAGCGGTAATGAGCAGTTCTTC.

The chain links TRBV4-1 to TRBJ2-6; D tentatively reads TRBD1 or TRBD2 (5 bases each). CDR1 is MGHRA and CDR2 is YSYEKL in the germline V gene. The CDR3 covers 16 residues. The germline V and J ends were trimmed by 1 base and 2 bases, with 9 bases remaining between them. CDR3 protein: CASSQGWGTGANVLTF. In nucleotides, the CDR3 is TGCGCCAGCAGCCAAGGGTGGGGGACTGGGGCCAACGTCCTGACTTTC.

This rearrangement joins TRBV20-1 to TRBJ2-5; no reliable D call. CDR3 length: 11 amino acids. Deletions cut 5 bases from V and 1 base from J, with 5 bases between. CDR1 is DFQATT and CDR2 is SNEGSKA in the germline V gene (reference sequence). Here the CDR3 DNA reads TGCAGTGCTTACCTCCAAGAGACCCAGTACTTC. It translates to CSAYLQETQYF.

The V call is TRBV2, the J call TRBJ2-3; TRBD2 agrees at 15 bases. J was trimmed by 5 bases and V by 6 bases; bases with no gene match: 3. Looked up from germline, CDR1 is SNHLY and CDR2 is FYNNEI. The CDR3 consists of 15 residues. Written as DNA, the CDR3 is TGTGCCAGCAGGGGGGGACTAGCGGGAGGAGATACGCAGTATTTT. It yields the protein CASRGGLAGGDTQYF.

CDR3 amino acids: CASSPRDRDTTGELFF. CDR3 DNA sequence: TGTGCCAGCTCACCACGAGACAGGGACACGACCGGGGAGCTGTTTTTT. V gene TRBV18 combines with J gene TRBJ2-2, with 7 bases that match TRBD1. V lost 1 base to trimming and J lost 5 bases; unmatched junction nucleotides: 7. The CDR3 runs to 16 residues. Germline CDR1 reads KGHSH; CDR2 reads LQKENI.

The genes are TRBV28 and TRBJ2-7, with D possibly TRBD1 on 5 matching bases. Per germline, CDR1 MDHEN and CDR2 SYDVKM. V lost 2 bases, J lost 13 bases, and 12 bases lay in between. The CDR3 spans 11 residues. CDR3 nucleotides: TGTGCCAGCAGTTTAAGGGGCCACCCTTACTTC. This translates into CASSLRGHPYF.

The V gene is TRBV4-3, the J gene TRBJ2-1; tentative D call: TRBD2 (6 bases). The CDR3 is made up of 14 amino acids. Germline V lookup: CDR1 LGHNA, CDR2 YSLEER. Trimming took 0 bases from V and 3 from J, leaving 6 bases between them. The CDR3 nucleotides are TGCGCCAGCAGCCAAGAGCGGGACTACAATGAGCAGTTCTTC. Translation gives CASSQERDYNEQFF.

CDR3 sequence reads: CASREGPGAKSSYEQYF. CDR3 nucleotide sequence: TGCGCCAGCAGGGAGGGTCCAGGGGCTAAATCCTCCTACGAGCAGTACTTC. The chain uses TRBV5-1 and TRBJ2-7; D assignment may be TRBD1 or TRBD2 (6 bases each). Trimming stripped 5 bases from V and 0 bases from J, with 21 bases between. CDR1 and CDR2 (germline): SGHRS, YFSETQ. The CDR3 has 17 residues.

The chain couples TRBV28 to TRBJ1-5; D not resolved. V was shortened by 3 bases and J by 1 base, with 13 bases between the two germline ends. Germline V gene data show CDR1 as MDHEN and CDR2 as SYDVKM. This CDR3 is built from 16 residues. For the CDR3, the DNA is TGTGCCAGCAGTTTGGCGTCAATAGGAAGCAATCAGCCCCAGCATTTT. Protein product: CASSLASIGSNQPQHF.